The following is a TCR beta chain sequence with its context. As yet, its antigen is unknown. The data stem from a study of cytomegalovirus exposure and HLA in healthy donors. CDR1 is MNHEY and CDR2 is SVGAGI in the germline V gene. The CDR3 consists of 15 residues. The ends were cut back, 4 bases at V and 4 bases at J, with 16 bases in the middle. Vbeta (60) and Jbeta (13) primers were used in the PCR. Some clones are missing from TCRdb's copy, which holds only in-frame ones; the method was immunoSEQ multiplex PCR. The repertoire holds under 150,000 clones, around 80% seen once, with around 4.3% in the top ten. General study points: A few CMV-associated chains were confirmed in vitro to be specific for CMV antigens.

The sequence was obtained from a man younger than 40 in good health and CMV-seropositive. The gene calls are TRBV6-5 and TRBJ1-1; TRBD1 is a possible D gene (6 bases). What was sequenced was PBMCs. This CDR3 reads CASSSPGRGSTEAFF. The CDR3 nucleotides are TGTGCCAGCAGTTCCCCGGGCAGGGGCAGCACTGAAGCTTTCTTT.